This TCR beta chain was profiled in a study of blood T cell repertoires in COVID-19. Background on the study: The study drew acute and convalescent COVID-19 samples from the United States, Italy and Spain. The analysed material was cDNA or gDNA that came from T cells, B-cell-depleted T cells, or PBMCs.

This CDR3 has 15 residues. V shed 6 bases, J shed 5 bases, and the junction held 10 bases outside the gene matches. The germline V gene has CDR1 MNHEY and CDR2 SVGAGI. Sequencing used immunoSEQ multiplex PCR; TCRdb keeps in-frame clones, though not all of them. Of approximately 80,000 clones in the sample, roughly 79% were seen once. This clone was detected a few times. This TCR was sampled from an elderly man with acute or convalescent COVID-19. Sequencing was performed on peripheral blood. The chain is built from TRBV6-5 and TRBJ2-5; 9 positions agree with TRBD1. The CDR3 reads CASRDRGQGGETQYF. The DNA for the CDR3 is TGTGCCAGCAGAGACCGGGGACAGGGAGGGGAGACCCAGTACTTC.